The present entry profiles one T cell receptor (beta chain) with its context. Its antigen is not known. Amplified TCR beta CDR3 regions came from RNA transcripts. Using the HTBI primer set, a first-round RT-PCR was run on the TCR CDR3. TCRdb analysed the multiplex PCR reads with MiXCR anew, one entry per CDR3 protein. The data contain roughly 280,000 distinct CDR3 sequences, approximately 23% of them singletons. Germline trimming cut 5 bases from V and 1 base from J; bases unmatched to any gene: 4. Germline values: CDR1 MNHEY, CDR2 SVGEGT. This CDR3 spans 15 amino acids. This specimen belongs to a study of T cells in Graves' hyperthyroidism and ophthalmopathy. Study background: Peripheral blood specimens were obtained at initial diagnosis, prior to any treatment. Study-wide points: Blood also held most thyroid clonotypes expanded beyond 0.001.

The sequence derives from a man under 40 with Graves' ophthalmopathy. V usage is TRBV6-2 or TRBV6-3 and J usage is TRBJ2-3; 9 bases are a match to TRBD1. Material: blood. CDR3 DNA: TGTGCCAGCAGTACCCGGGACAGGGGCACAGATACGCAGTATTTT. This codes for CASSTRDRGTDTQYF.